These 30 T cell receptor beta chains share one sample of origin, sequenced in a study of shared clonotypes between healthy human individuals. This table comes from immunoSEQ multiplex PCR, and its TCRdb copy is limited to in-frame clones, with some not included. The top ten clones hold 0.11% of a sample with approximately 590,000 clones, about 95% of them seen once. Naive CD8 cells comprised CD45RO-negative, CCR7-positively selected cells, excluding terminally differentiated effector memory CD45RA+ cells. The sample taken for sequencing was naive CD8+ T cells sorted from blood. The receptors derive from a woman aged 25 to 39 in good health.

Worth noting for this clone: At the DNA level, this CDR3 is encoded by other sequences in the same sample as well. The chain combines TRBV29-1 with TRBJ2-1; weak D call: TRBD2 (6 bases). Germline-derived CDR1 and CDR2 are SQVTM and ANQGSEA. Trimming pared 4 bases from V and 7 bases from J, leaving 14 bases between. CDR3 length: 13 amino acids. CDR3 DNA sequence: TGCAGCGTTGGAACGGGAGTCGGGAATGAGCAGTTCTTC. This sequence encodes CSVGTGVGNEQFF.

The CDR3 reads CASIYSDEQFF. The DNA of the CDR3 is TGTGCCAGCATTTACTCGGATGAGCAGTTCTTC. This chain links TRBV25-1 with TRBJ2-1; D not resolved. The CDR3 is 11 residues long. The ends were cut back, 7 bases at V and 8 bases at J, with 9 bases in the middle. The germline gives CDR1 MGHDK, CDR2 SYGVNS.

The rearrangement joins TRBV5-5 to TRBJ2-7; D uncertain. CDR1 is SGHKS and CDR2 is YYEKEE in the germline V gene (reference sequence). CDR3 length: 14 amino acids. V was cut by 4 bases and J by 0 bases, with 11 bases left in between. The CDR3 protein is CASSTHTDSYEQYF. CDR3 in DNA: TGTGCCAGCAGCACTCATACAGACTCCTACGAGCAGTACTTC.

Only one count was recorded for this clone. The CDR3 protein is CASSIYLGNQPQHF. The DNA for the CDR3 is TGTGCCAGTAGTATTTATTTGGGAAATCAGCCCCAGCATTTT. The rearrangement links TRBV19 to TRBJ1-5; D not resolved. CDR1 and CDR2 (germline): LNHDA, SQIVND (reference sequence). The CDR3 extends over 14 amino acids. The germline V and J ends were trimmed by 3 bases and 4 bases, with 10 bases remaining between them.

The chain has TRBV7-6 and TRBJ1-3; a possible D gene is TRBD1 (6 bases). V lost 3 bases and J 0 bases, leaving 12 bases between the germline ends. Germline lookup yields CDR1 SGHVS and CDR2 FNYEAQ. The CDR3 covers 16 residues. CDR3 protein: CASSFGQPYSGNTIYF. DNA for the CDR3: TGTGCCAGCAGCTTTGGACAGCCCTACTCTGGAAACACCATATATTTT.

In this sample, this clone turned up once. The chain links TRBV28 to TRBJ1-5; TRBD1 might be the D (6 bases). With 4 bases removed from V and 0 bases from J, the gap between germline ends came to 13 bases. CDR1 is MDHEN, CDR2 SYDVKM, per germline. CDR3 length: 16 amino acids. CDR3 protein: CASSSQGPDSNQPQHF. The CDR3 DNA reads TGTGCCAGCAGTTCACAGGGACCCGATAGCAATCAGCCCCAGCATTTT.

The J gene is TRBJ1-5, the V gene TRBV28; 8 nucleotides agree with TRBD1. The V and J ends lost 1 base and 9 bases, in that order; junction bases with no gene match: 11. The germline V gene has CDR1 MDHEN and CDR2 SYDVKM. The CDR3 consists of 16 residues. In DNA form, the CDR3 reads TGTGCCAGCAGTTTATTAGATCAGGGGGCCCCATTGCCCCAGCATTTT. Translation: CASSLLDQGAPLPQHF.

The chain combines TRBV13 with TRBJ2-7, with D possibly TRBD2 on 5 matching bases. Per the germline V gene, CDR1 is PRHDT and CDR2 is FYEKMQ (reference sequence). The CDR3 spans 12 residues. Trimming removed 0 bases at V and 6 bases at J, with 6 bases between. The CDR3 nucleotides are TGTGCCAGCAGCTTAGGGAGGGCCGAGCAGTACTTC. This codes for CASSLGRAEQYF.

V usage is TRBV2 and J usage is TRBJ2-4, with unresolved D. V dropped 7 bases and J dropped 8 bases, with 18 bases sitting between them. This CDR3 is built from 14 residues. Germline V gene data show CDR1 as SNHLY and CDR2 as FYNNEI. In DNA form, the CDR3 reads TGTGCCAGCATACAGCCTCATGAAGAGGACATTCAGTACTTC. Encoded protein: CASIQPHEEDIQYF.

Written as DNA, the CDR3 is TGTGCCAGCAGTCCCTGGCGGGAGGGCCCATTCTACGAGCAGTACTTC. Amino acids: CASSPWREGPFYEQYF. The chain is built from TRBV28 and TRBJ2-7; TRBD2 matches 9 bases. This CDR3 has 16 residues. V lost 5 bases and J lost 3; bases outside the gene matches: 11. In germline, CDR1 is MDHEN, CDR2 SYDVKM.

The CDR3 loop reads CASSLGGSPGELFF. CDR3 sequence (DNA): TGTGCCAGCAGCTTAGGGGGGTCCCCCGGGGAGCTGTTTTTT. This chain joins TRBV11-2 and TRBJ2-2; D is tentatively TRBD1 or TRBD2 (5 bases each). The V end lost 1 base, the J end lost 6 bases, and 9 bases lay between the germline ends. The germline gives CDR1 SGHAT, CDR2 FQNNGV. This CDR3 contains 14 residues.

The chain employs TRBV20-1 and TRBJ1-2; perhaps TRBD1 as D (5 bases). CDR1 is DFQATT, CDR2 SNEGSKA, per germline (reference sequence). The CDR3 runs 10 residues. V lost 5 bases and J lost 5, with 6 bases in between. The CDR3 DNA reads as TGCAGTGCTGACAGATATGGCTACACCTTC. It specifies CSADRYGYTF.

The chain joins TRBV30 to TRBJ1-3, with 7 bases matching TRBD1. The V segment lost 0 bases and the J segment 5 bases; nucleotides outside the gene matches: 25. This CDR3 has 21 residues. The germline CDR1 and CDR2 sequences are GTSNPN and SVGIG (reference sequence). In DNA, the CDR3 is TGTGCCTGGAGTGTACTAAAGGGGGCGCTCCCCGGGGGCCTCTCCAGAAACACCATATATTTT. Translating it yields CAWSVLKGALPGGLSRNTIYF.

The chain employs TRBV28 and TRBJ2-1; D is unresolved. The CDR3 spans 11 residues. Trimming shortened V by 5 bases and J by 10 bases, and 9 bases separated the two germline ends. Germline V gene data show CDR1 as MDHEN and CDR2 as SYDVKM. CDR3 bases: TGTGCCAGCAGTCGACAACTAGAGCAGTTCTTC. Translated: CASSRQLEQFF.

This chain uses TRBV5-1 with TRBJ2-7; 9 bases map to TRBD1. V lost 4 bases to trimming and J lost 3 bases; unmatched junction nucleotides: 11. The CDR3 contains 16 residues. The V gene's germline CDR1 is SGHRS and CDR2 YFSETQ. In DNA form, the CDR3 reads TGCGCCAGCAGCGACACATTACAGGGGGCAATCTACGAGCAGTACTTC. The encoded protein is CASSDTLQGAIYEQYF. Drawing the rest from reference TRBV5-1 and TRBJ2-7, the complete variable domain is KAGVTQTPRYLIKTRGQQVTLSCSPISGHRSVSWYQQTPGQGLQFLFEYFSETQRNKGNFPGRFSGRQFSNSRSEMNVSTLELGDSALYLCASSDTLQGAIYEQYFGPGTRLTVT.

CDR3 sequence (DNA): TGTGCCAGCTCACCACCAACGAATTCAGGATTCTCGCTTAAAAATCAGCCCCAGCATTTT. Translated, it gives CASSPPTNSGFSLKNQPQHF. J is TRBJ1-5 and V is TRBV18; D unclear. Germline CDR1 KGHSH, CDR2 LQKENI. The CDR3 is 20 residues long. Trimming stripped 0 bases from V and 4 bases from J, with 25 bases between.

The gene calls are TRBV9 and TRBJ2-2; D may be TRBD2 (6 bases). Deletions cut 1 base from V and 4 bases from J, with 8 bases between. The germline CDR1 and CDR2 sequences are SGDLS and YYNGEE. The CDR3 has 14 amino acids. CDR3 DNA: TGTGCCAGCAGCGTACCGGAGGGCACCGGGGAGCTGTTTTTT. Protein product: CASSVPEGTGELFF.

The chain joins TRBV7-9 to TRBJ2-7; D ambiguous. Germline lookup yields CDR1 SEHNR and CDR2 FQNEAQ (reference sequence). This CDR3 contains 12 residues. Trimming shortened V by 6 bases and J by 5 bases, and 11 bases separated the two germline ends. CDR3 loop: CASRGDLDEQYF. The CDR3 nucleotides read TGTGCCAGCAGGGGTGACCTTGACGAGCAGTACTTC.

The chain employs TRBV5-1 and TRBJ2-7; a possible D gene is TRBD1 (6 bases). The CDR3 extends over 13 amino acids. CDR1 SGHRS and CDR2 YFSETQ come from the germline V gene. The ends were cut back, 2 bases at V and 4 bases at J, with 10 bases in the middle. This CDR3 reads CASSLGQRYEQYF. In nucleotides, the CDR3 is TGCGCCAGCAGCTTAGGACAGCGATACGAGCAGTACTTC.

This clone showed up just once. The rearrangement links TRBV2 to TRBJ1-5, with 8 bases fitting TRBD1. The J segment lost 6 bases and the V segment lost 4 bases, leaving 11 bases of the junction unmatched. This CDR3 contains 16 residues. Germline values: CDR1 SNHLY, CDR2 FYNNEI. The CDR3 DNA is TGTGCCAGCAGTGGTCGACAGGGGATAGAAGCTCAGCCCCAGCATTTT. It encodes CASSGRQGIEAQPQHF.

The V gene is TRBV13, the J gene TRBJ2-7; TRBD1 aligns across 9 bases. This CDR3 has 14 residues. Unmatched junction bases numbered 4, after V lost 4 bases and J lost 3 bases. The germline V gene encodes CDR1 PRHDT and CDR2 FYEKMQ (reference sequence). CDR3 DNA sequence: TGTGCCAGCAGCTCCCGGGACAGGGACTACGAGCAGTACTTC. Protein: CASSSRDRDYEQYF.

The chain combines TRBV27 with TRBJ2-1; 7 bases are a match to TRBD2. Trimming removed 10 bases from V and 8 bases from J; junction bases left unmatched: 14. In germline, CDR1 is MNHEY, CDR2 SMNVEV (reference sequence). The CDR3 has 14 amino acids. The CDR3 region has the DNA TGTGCCATCTCCCGGGCTAGCGGCATCGATGAGCAGTTCTTC. It yields the protein CAISRASGIDEQFF.

V is TRBV6-1 and J is TRBJ1-5; D is unresolved. CDR3 length: 13 residues. The V gene's germline CDR1 is MNHNS and CDR2 SASEGT. V was clipped by 6 bases and J by 5 bases, with 11 bases between them. The CDR3 protein is CASSSGVYQPQHF. The CDR3 bases are TGTGCCAGCAGCTCCGGGGTCTATCAGCCCCAGCATTTT.

V and J are TRBV28 and TRBJ2-2; no clear D gene. The CDR3 runs 14 residues. Germline-derived CDR1 and CDR2 are MDHEN and SYDVKM. V gave up 7 bases and J gave up 4 bases, with 13 bases separating them. The CDR3 DNA is TGTGCCAGCAATTACGAGGCCACCACCGGGGAGCTGTTTTTT. As protein: CASNYEATTGELFF.

This rearrangement joins TRBV28 to TRBJ2-3, with a possible D match to TRBD1 (5 bases). Germline V gene sequence: CDR1 MDHEN, CDR2 SYDVKM. Trimming left V 2 bases short and J 1 base short, with 16 bases between. The CDR3 spans 17 residues. CDR3 amino acids: CASSLRVGRVGTDTQYF. The CDR3 DNA follows: TGTGCCAGCAGTTTACGTGTTGGCAGGGTGGGCACAGATACGCAGTATTTT.

The chain is built from TRBV28 and TRBJ2-5; no reliable D call. Looked up from germline, CDR1 is MDHEN and CDR2 is SYDVKM. The CDR3 length is 13 residues. Trimming pared 6 bases from V and 2 bases from J, leaving 10 bases between. This chain's CDR3 is CASRMEGQETQYF. CDR3 nucleotide sequence: TGTGCCAGCAGGATGGAAGGGCAAGAGACCCAGTACTTC.

The chain links TRBV29-1 to TRBJ2-7, with D perhaps given as TRBD1 or TRBD2 (5 bases each). CDR1 and CDR2 (germline): SQVTM, ANQGSEA. This CDR3 contains 12 residues. Trimming took off 4 bases at V and 7 bases at J, with 14 bases between the two ends. The CDR3 DNA reads as TGCAGCGTTGGAGTAGCGAGGGGAGAGCAGTACTTC. Protein product: CSVGVARGEQYF.

The V and J genes are TRBV30 and TRBJ2-3; D uncertain. Looked up from germline, CDR1 is GTSNPN and CDR2 is SVGIG (reference sequence). V dropped 2 bases and J dropped 6 bases, with 6 bases sitting between them. CDR3 length: 11 amino acids. This CDR3 reads CAWSLGDTQYF. The DNA for the CDR3 is TGTGCCTGGAGTCTGGGGGATACGCAGTATTTT.

This chain joins TRBV5-6 and TRBJ2-2, with no clear D. The CDR3 runs to 17 residues. Germline CDR1 reads SGHDT; CDR2 reads YYEEEE. Trimming pared 4 bases from V and 3 bases from J, leaving 19 bases between. As DNA, the CDR3 is TGTGCCAGCAGCCGGATTCTGGGATTCGGTCACACCGGGGAGCTGTTTTTT. This translates into CASSRILGFGHTGELFF.

The V and J genes are TRBV4-2 and TRBJ2-1; 9 bases map to TRBD1. CDR3 size: 12 residues. In germline, CDR1 is LGHNA, CDR2 YNFKEQ. The V and J ends lost 3 bases and 9 bases, in that order; junction bases with no gene match: 0. The CDR3 protein is CASSQDRGEQFF. In DNA form, the CDR3 reads TGTGCCAGCAGCCAGGACAGGGGTGAGCAGTTCTTC.